Shown below are 28 T cell receptor beta chains from a single sample sequenced in a study of T cells after posttransplantation cyclophosphamide. Busulfan-fludarabine conditioning, marrow transplant, and cyclophosphamide on days +3 and +4 were administered. Produced via immunoSEQ multiplex PCR; TCRdb's table is partial and in-frame only. The table shows 1,900 or so clones, with around four fifths occurring only once. Here the sequenced sample was PBMCs, taken roughly 280 days after allogeneic stem cell transplant with posttransplant cyclophosphamide. All receptors derive from a male patient aged 25 to 39 who received an allogeneic stem cell transplant from a related donor, was CMV-positive, and had acute GVHD only. The T cells may come from the graft donor.

This clone was detected only a few times. The genes are TRBV4-3 and TRBJ2-6; D might be TRBD1 (6 bases). V lost 0 bases and J lost 0, with 24 bases in between. Germline CDR1 LGHNA, CDR2 YSLEER. This CDR3 region has 22 residues. CDR3 coding DNA: TGCGCCAGCAGCCAAGATCTTCTCTTCACGGACAGCCTTTTCTCTGGGGCCAACGTCCTGACTTTC. Translating gives CASSQDLLFTDSLFSGANVLTF.

The V call is TRBV19, the J call TRBJ2-1; TRBD2 matches at 8 bases. The V gene end was trimmed by 5 bases and the J gene end by 9 bases; junction bases not matched to a gene: 9. Per germline, CDR1 LNHDA and CDR2 SQIVND (reference sequence). The CDR3 spans 14 residues. CDR3 in DNA: TGTGCCAGTAGTCTCCGGGGGGGAGATTTTGAGCAGTTCTTC. This encodes CASSLRGGDFEQFF.

The chain links TRBV9 to TRBJ2-5, with 9 bases matching TRBD2. V gave up 0 bases and J gave up 3 bases; unmatched junction bases: 6. The CDR3 runs 16 residues. From germline, CDR1 is SGDLS and CDR2 YYNGEE. The CDR3 DNA sequence: TGTGCCAGCAGCGTAGGAGGGGCTAGCGGGGAAGAGACCCAGTACTTC. Protein product: CASSVGGASGEETQYF. Filled out from reference TRBV9 and TRBJ2-5, the complete variable domain reads DSGVTQTPKHLITATGQRVTLRCSPRSGDLSVYWYQQSLDQGLQFLIQYYNGEERAKGNILERFSAQQFPDLHSELNLSSLELGDSALYFCASSVGGASGEETQYFGPGTRLLVL.

The V gene is TRBV7-6, the J gene TRBJ2-5, with a possible D match to TRBD2 (6 bases). The germline V and J ends were trimmed by 2 bases and 1 base, with 11 bases remaining between them. Per germline, CDR1 SGHVS and CDR2 FNYEAQ. This CDR3 is 15 amino acids long. CDR3: CASSLLGGVQETQYF. In nucleotides, the CDR3 is TGTGCCAGCAGCTTACTCGGGGGTGTCCAAGAGACCCAGTACTTC.

The V and J genes are TRBV2 and TRBJ1-6, with 10 bases aligning to TRBD1. The germline V gene has CDR1 SNHLY and CDR2 FYNNEI. The CDR3 length is 14 residues. V shed 8 bases and J 9 bases; nucleotides not matched to a gene: 7. CDR3: CASRPGQGPSPLHF. CDR3 sequence (DNA): TGTGCCAGCCGACCGGGACAGGGGCCTTCACCCCTCCACTTT.

V and J are TRBV28 and TRBJ2-7, with 8 bases lining up with TRBD1. The germline V gene has CDR1 MDHEN and CDR2 SYDVKM. With V trimmed by 6 bases and J by 2 bases, 6 bases remained unmatched. This CDR3 is 14 amino acids long. CDR3 in DNA: TGTGCCAGCAGAGGGCAGGGGGCCGCCTACGAGCAGTACTTC. Protein: CASRGQGAAYEQYF. The complete variable domain, with remaining parts taken from reference TRBV28 and TRBJ2-7, reads DVKVTQSSRYLVKRTGEKVFLECVQDMDHENMFWYRQDPGLGLRLIYFSYDVKMKEKGDIPEGYSVSREKKERFSLILESASTNQTSMYLCASRGQGAAYEQYFGPGTRLTVT.

The V gene is TRBV5-1, the J gene TRBJ2-5, with TRBD1 identical over 8 bases. With 2 bases clipped from V and 0 bases from J, the junction kept 3 bases outside the gene matches. Germline CDR1 reads SGHRS; CDR2 reads YFSETQ. This CDR3 has 15 amino acids. In DNA, the CDR3 is TGCGCCAGCAGCTTTGGCAGGGGGCACCAAGAGACCCAGTACTTC. This translates into CASSFGRGHQETQYF.

This clone was recorded only once. Other DNA sequences in the sample encode the same CDR3. The genes are TRBV5-4 and TRBJ2-3, with TRBD2 identical over 9 bases. From germline, CDR1 is SGHNT and CDR2 YYREEE (reference sequence). Trimming took 7 bases from V and 6 from J; bases not matched to a gene: 18. This CDR3 has 17 amino acids. The CDR3 here is CASSSGGAGGASDTQYF. The CDR3, as DNA: TGTGCCAGCTCCTCTGGAGGGGCGGGGGGGGCAAGTGATACGCAGTATTTT.

Only one count was recorded for this clone. The J gene is TRBJ2-5, the V gene TRBV11-3; no reliable D call. The CDR3 loop spans 15 amino acids. Trimming shortened V by 5 bases and J by 4 bases, and 17 bases separated the two germline ends. The germline V gene has CDR1 SGHNT and CDR2 YENEEA. The CDR3 reads CASSHQSGLGETQYF. The CDR3 DNA is TGTGCCAGCAGCCACCAATCAGGTCTCGGAGAGACCCAGTACTTC.

J is TRBJ2-3 and V is TRBV28, with 13 bases fitting TRBD2. In germline, CDR1 is MDHEN, CDR2 SYDVKM. Unmatched junction bases numbered 9, after V lost 4 bases and J lost 5 bases. The CDR3 sequence is 17 residues long. The CDR3 coding sequence is TGTGCCAGCAGTTCCCCGACTAGCGGGGGGCTGGAAGATACGCAGTATTTT. Translating gives CASSSPTSGGLEDTQYF.

The V call is TRBV19, the J call TRBJ2-2; 7 nucleotides align to TRBD1. CDR1 LNHDA and CDR2 SQIVND come from the germline V gene (reference sequence). J gave up 4 bases and V 7 bases, and 15 bases lay outside the gene matches. CDR3 length: 17 amino acids. Written as DNA, the CDR3 is TGTGCCAGTAAGATTGGGTCCGGACAGGTAGTCACCGGGGAGCTGTTTTTT. Amino acids: CASKIGSGQVVTGELFF.

J is TRBJ2-3 and V is TRBV7-9; 8 bases match TRBD1. Germline CDR1 is SEHNR and CDR2 is FQNEAQ (reference sequence). The CDR3 totals 14 residues. V was clipped by 5 bases and J by 4 bases; unmatched bases: 5. CDR3 nucleotide sequence: TGTGCCAGCAGCGTAAGGACAGGGTCAGATACGCAGTATTTT. Translating it yields CASSVRTGSDTQYF.

V and J are TRBV28 and TRBJ1-2, with D possibly being TRBD1 (5 bases). The CDR3 loop spans 14 amino acids. V gave up 5 bases and J gave up 5 bases, with 15 bases separating them. Germline lookup yields CDR1 MDHEN and CDR2 SYDVKM. The CDR3: CASSRVSGAYGYTF. The CDR3 nucleotides read TGTGCCAGCAGTCGCGTTTCTGGGGCGTATGGCTACACCTTC.

The chain recombines TRBV5-1 with TRBJ2-2; TRBD2 might be the D (6 bases). The CDR3 contains 15 residues. The V end lost 2 bases, the J end lost 2 bases, and 10 bases lay between the germline ends. Germline CDR1 is SGHRS and CDR2 is YFSETQ. DNA of the CDR3: TGCGCCAGCAGCTTTTGGGGGGACAACACCGGGGAGCTGTTTTTT. Translated, it gives CASSFWGDNTGELFF.

The rearrangement links TRBV7-2 to TRBJ2-1; 9 bases are shared with TRBD2. CDR3 size: 16 residues. V shed 4 bases and J 6 bases; nucleotides not matched to a gene: 10. CDR1 and CDR2 (germline): SGHTA, FQGNSA. The CDR3 protein is CASSSRGGGASNEQFF. The CDR3 DNA reads as TGTGCCAGCAGCTCCCGGGGCGGGGGGGCCTCCAATGAGCAGTTCTTC.

V gene TRBV7-9 combines with J gene TRBJ1-5; possibly TRBD1 for D (6 bases). The CDR3 spans 15 residues. Per germline, CDR1 SEHNR and CDR2 FQNEAQ (reference sequence). V was clipped by 1 base and J by 3 bases, with 10 bases between them. CDR3 sequence reads: CASSLGLGANQPQHF. The DNA for the CDR3 is TGTGCCAGCAGCTTAGGCCTGGGGGCCAATCAGCCCCAGCATTTT.

The chain has TRBV7-9 and TRBJ1-1; TRBD1 might be the D (6 bases). This CDR3 has 14 residues. Trimming shortened V by 6 bases and J by 5 bases, and 16 bases separated the two germline ends. Germline loops: CDR1 SEHNR, CDR2 FQNEAQ (reference sequence). CDR3 residues: CASSSEGVGTEAFF. The CDR3, as DNA: TGTGCCAGCAGTTCTGAGGGGGTTGGGACTGAAGCTTTCTTT. Filled out from reference TRBV7-9 and TRBJ1-1, the complete variable domain reads DTGVSQNPRHKITKRGQNVTFRCDPISEHNRLYWYRQTLGQGPEFLTYFQNEAQLEKSRLLSDRFSAERPKGSFSTLEIQRTEQGDSAMYLCASSSEGVGTEAFFGQGTRLTVV.

The chain employs TRBV28 and TRBJ2-6; 9 bases fit TRBD1. The CDR3 contains 18 residues. After removal of 6 bases from V and 2 bases from J, the junction contained 11 bases not matched to a gene. The V gene's germline CDR1 is MDHEN and CDR2 SYDVKM. DNA of the CDR3: TGTGCCAGCAGGAATACCGGGACAGGGTTCACTGGGGCCAACGTCCTGACTTTC. Its protein product is CASRNTGTGFTGANVLTF.

The V gene is TRBV7-2, the J gene TRBJ1-2, with a possible D match to TRBD1 (5 bases). This CDR3 is 13 amino acids long. The V end was cut by 5 bases, the J end by 3 bases, with 10 bases between. Germline V gives CDR1 SGHTA, CDR2 FQGNSA. The CDR3 loop reads CASSRGDYYGYTF. In DNA, the CDR3 is TGTGCCAGCAGCAGGGGCGATTACTATGGCTACACCTTC.

A note on this clone: The sample carries other DNA sequences with the same CDR3. The CDR3 protein is CASIQQGVDTQYF. For the CDR3, the DNA is TGTGCCAGCATCCAACAGGGAGTGGACACGCAGTATTTT. The gene calls are TRBV6-1 and TRBJ2-3, with a possible D match to TRBD1 (6 bases). Germline values: CDR1 MNHNS, CDR2 SASEGT. The CDR3 loop spans 13 amino acids. Trimming stripped 7 bases from V and 9 bases from J, with 17 bases between.

This clone was seen more than once but under ten times. CDR3 loop: CASSQDLGGQGNLYDNSPLHF. The CDR3 DNA follows: TGCGCCAGCAGCCAAGATTTAGGGGGACAGGGTAATCTCTACGATAATTCACCCCTCCACTTT. The genes are TRBV4-3 and TRBJ1-6; 9 bases fit TRBD1. This CDR3 has 21 amino acids. V shed 0 bases and J 5 bases; nucleotides not matched to a gene: 17. Germline CDR1 and CDR2: LGHNA and YSLEER.

The J gene is TRBJ2-2, the V gene TRBV10-1; D is perhaps TRBD1 (5 bases). From germline, CDR1 is WNHNN and CDR2 SYGVQD (reference sequence). Trimming cost V 3 bases and J 3 bases, with 8 bases left between them. CDR3 length: 14 residues. This CDR3 reads CASSDTGDTGELFF. CDR3 DNA: TGCGCCAGCAGTGATACAGGTGACACCGGGGAGCTGTTTTTT.

This clone was counted a few times. The chain carries TRBV28 and TRBJ1-4, with TRBD1 matching 7 bases. The trim removed 6 bases at V and 5 bases at J, leaving 3 bases unmatched. This CDR3 spans 13 amino acids. Per germline, CDR1 MDHEN and CDR2 SYDVKM. CDR3 region: CASSQGQNEKLFF. CDR3 DNA: TGTGCCAGCAGCCAGGGACAGAATGAAAAACTGTTTTTT.

The chain is built from TRBV11-2 and TRBJ2-2; a possible D gene is TRBD1 (5 bases). V lost 5 bases and J 1 base, leaving 14 bases between the germline ends. CDR3 size: 16 residues. The germline V gene has CDR1 SGHAT and CDR2 FQNNGV. CDR3 sequence (DNA): TGTGCCAGCAGCCCATACCGCGGACAGAACACCGGGGAGCTGTTTTTT. Encoded protein: CASSPYRGQNTGELFF.

The chain has TRBV18 and TRBJ1-2; 9 positions agree with TRBD1. Per germline, CDR1 KGHSH and CDR2 LQKENI. V lost 2 bases and J lost 4; bases outside the gene matches: 5. The CDR3 spans 15 residues. The CDR3 DNA sequence: TGTGCCAGCTCACCAAAGGGACAGGGAAGCTATGGCTACACCTTC. This gives the protein CASSPKGQGSYGYTF.

The chain uses TRBV6-5 and TRBJ1-1; no definite D call. The CDR3 contains 14 residues. CDR1 and CDR2 (germline): MNHEY, SVGAGI. Trimming took 5 bases from V and 4 from J, leaving 14 bases between them. CDR3 sequence (DNA): TGTGCCAGCAGTCCAACCTCGGGAGGCACTGAAGCTTTCTTT. Protein product: CASSPTSGGTEAFF.

The rearrangement links TRBV7-2 to TRBJ2-1; no reliable D call. CDR3 size: 13 residues. The V gene lost 1 base and the J gene lost 6 bases, with 7 bases spanning the gap. Germline V gene lookup returns CDR1 SGHTA and CDR2 FQGNSA. CDR3 region: CASSLVVSNEQFF. The CDR3 nucleotides read TGTGCCAGCAGCTTAGTAGTGAGCAATGAGCAGTTCTTC.

The count of this clone is one. The chain has TRBV11-2 and TRBJ2-7; TRBD2 agrees at 9 bases. Germline CDR1 is SGHAT and CDR2 is FQNNGV. The CDR3 length is 14 residues. The trim removed 5 bases at V and 4 bases at J, leaving 6 bases unmatched. The CDR3 here is CASSVGGLAYEQYF. CDR3 DNA sequence: TGTGCCAGCAGCGTCGGGGGACTAGCATACGAGCAGTACTTC.